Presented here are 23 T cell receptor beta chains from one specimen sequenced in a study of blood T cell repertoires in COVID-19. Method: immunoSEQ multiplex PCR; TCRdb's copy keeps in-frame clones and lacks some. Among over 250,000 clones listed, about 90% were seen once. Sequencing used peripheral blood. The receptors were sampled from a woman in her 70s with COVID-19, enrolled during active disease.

The CDR3 nucleotides are TGTGCCAGCAGAGGGTCCGGGACTACCATCACAGATACGCAGTATTTT. This sequence encodes CASRGSGTTITDTQYF. This chain joins TRBV11-3 and TRBJ2-3; 7 bases map to TRBD2. V was pared by 6 bases and J by 2 bases, with 11 bases of the junction left unmatched. Germline CDR1 is SGHNT and CDR2 is YENEEA. The CDR3 length is 16 residues.

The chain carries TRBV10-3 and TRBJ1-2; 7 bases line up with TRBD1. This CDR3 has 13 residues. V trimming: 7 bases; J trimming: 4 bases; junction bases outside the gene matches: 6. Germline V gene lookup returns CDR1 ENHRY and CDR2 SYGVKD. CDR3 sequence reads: CAIKGQRTYGYTF. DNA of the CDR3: TGTGCCATCAAGGGACAGAGGACCTATGGCTACACCTTC.

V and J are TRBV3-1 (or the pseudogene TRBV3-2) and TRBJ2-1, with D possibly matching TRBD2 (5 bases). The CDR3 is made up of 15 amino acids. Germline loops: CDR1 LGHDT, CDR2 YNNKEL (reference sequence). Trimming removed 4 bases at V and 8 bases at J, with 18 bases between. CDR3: CASSPNHGLTDEQFF. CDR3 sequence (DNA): TGTGCCAGCAGCCCCAACCACGGACTTACGGATGAGCAGTTCTTC.

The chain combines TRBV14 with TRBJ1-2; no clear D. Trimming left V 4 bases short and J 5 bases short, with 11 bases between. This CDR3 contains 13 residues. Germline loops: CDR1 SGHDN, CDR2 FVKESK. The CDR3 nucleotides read TGTGCCAGCAGCCTACGCGGGGTATATGGCTACACCTTC. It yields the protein CASSLRGVYGYTF.

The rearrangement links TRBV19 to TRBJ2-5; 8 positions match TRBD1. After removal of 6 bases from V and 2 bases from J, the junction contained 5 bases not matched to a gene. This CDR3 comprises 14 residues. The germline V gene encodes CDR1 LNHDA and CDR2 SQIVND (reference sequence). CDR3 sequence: CASSRGTGQETQYF. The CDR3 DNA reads TGTGCCAGTAGCAGGGGGACAGGTCAAGAGACCCAGTACTTC.

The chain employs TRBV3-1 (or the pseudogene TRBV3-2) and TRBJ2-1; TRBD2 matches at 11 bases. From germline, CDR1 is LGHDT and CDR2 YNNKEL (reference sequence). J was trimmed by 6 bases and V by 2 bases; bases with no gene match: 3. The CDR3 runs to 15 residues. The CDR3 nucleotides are TGTGCCAGCAGCCAACCGGGACTAGCGGTCAATGAGCAGTTCTTC. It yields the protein CASSQPGLAVNEQFF.

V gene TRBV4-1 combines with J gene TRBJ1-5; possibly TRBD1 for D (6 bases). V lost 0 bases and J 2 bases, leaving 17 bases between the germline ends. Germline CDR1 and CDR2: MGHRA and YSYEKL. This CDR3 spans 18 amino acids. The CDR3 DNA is TGCGCCAGCAGCCAAGATCTTCACGGGGGGCCGGGCAATCAGCCCCAGCATTTT. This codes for CASSQDLHGGPGNQPQHF.

CDR3 nucleotide sequence: TGTGCCAGCATAGTACGACAGGGATCGGATGGCTACACCTTC. It encodes CASIVRQGSDGYTF. J is TRBJ1-2 and V is TRBV2; 7 nucleotides agree with TRBD1. CDR1 is SNHLY, CDR2 FYNNEI, per germline. The CDR3 runs to 14 residues. The V and J ends lost 7 bases and 6 bases, in that order; junction bases with no gene match: 11.

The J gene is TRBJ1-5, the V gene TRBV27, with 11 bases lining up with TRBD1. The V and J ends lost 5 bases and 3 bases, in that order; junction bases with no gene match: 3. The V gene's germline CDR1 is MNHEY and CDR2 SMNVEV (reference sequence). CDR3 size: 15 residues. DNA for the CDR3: TGTGCCAGCAGTGGAGGACAGGGGGCCAATCAGCCCCAGCATTTT. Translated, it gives CASSGGQGANQPQHF.

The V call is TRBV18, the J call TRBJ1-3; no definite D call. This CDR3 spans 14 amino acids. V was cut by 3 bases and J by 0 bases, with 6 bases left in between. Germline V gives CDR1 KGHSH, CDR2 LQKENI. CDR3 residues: CASSPSRSGNTIYF. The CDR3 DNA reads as TGTGCCAGCTCACCTAGCCGCTCTGGAAACACCATATATTTT.

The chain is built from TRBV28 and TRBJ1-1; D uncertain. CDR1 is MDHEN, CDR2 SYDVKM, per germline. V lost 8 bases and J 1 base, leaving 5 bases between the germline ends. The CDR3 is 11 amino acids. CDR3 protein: CASRRNTEAFF. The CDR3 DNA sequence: TGTGCCAGCCGTAGGAACACTGAAGCTTTCTTT.

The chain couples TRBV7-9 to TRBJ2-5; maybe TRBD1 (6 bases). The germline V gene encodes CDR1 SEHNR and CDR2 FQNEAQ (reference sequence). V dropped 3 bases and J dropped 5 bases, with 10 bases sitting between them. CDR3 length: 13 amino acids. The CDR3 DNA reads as TGTGCCAGCAGCTTTGCCCAGGGGGAGACCCAGTACTTC. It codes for CASSFAQGETQYF.

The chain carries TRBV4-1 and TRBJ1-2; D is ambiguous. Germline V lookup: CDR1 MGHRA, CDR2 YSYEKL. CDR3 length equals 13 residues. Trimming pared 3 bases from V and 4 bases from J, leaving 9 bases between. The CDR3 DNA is TGCGCCAGCAGCCAGGGCCAGCTCTATGGCTACACCTTC. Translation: CASSQGQLYGYTF.

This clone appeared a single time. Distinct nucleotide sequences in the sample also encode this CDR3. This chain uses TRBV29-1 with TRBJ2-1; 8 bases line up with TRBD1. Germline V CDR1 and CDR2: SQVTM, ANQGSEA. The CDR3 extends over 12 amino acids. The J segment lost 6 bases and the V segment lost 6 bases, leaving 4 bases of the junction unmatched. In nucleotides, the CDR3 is TGCAGCGTAAAACAGGGGGGCAATGAGCAGTTCTTC. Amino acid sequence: CSVKQGGNEQFF.

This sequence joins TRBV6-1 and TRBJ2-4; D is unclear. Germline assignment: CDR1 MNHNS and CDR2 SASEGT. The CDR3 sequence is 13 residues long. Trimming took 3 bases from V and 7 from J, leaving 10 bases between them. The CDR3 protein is CASSELTENIQYF. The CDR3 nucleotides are TGTGCCAGCAGTGAGCTAACTGAGAACATTCAGTACTTC.

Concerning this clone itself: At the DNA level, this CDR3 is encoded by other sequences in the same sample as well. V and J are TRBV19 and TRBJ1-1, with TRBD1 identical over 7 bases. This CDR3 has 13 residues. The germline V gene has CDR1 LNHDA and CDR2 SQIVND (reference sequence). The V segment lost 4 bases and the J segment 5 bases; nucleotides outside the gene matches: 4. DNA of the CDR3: TGTGCCAGTAGTACAACAGGGGAAACTGAAGCTTTCTTT. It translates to CASSTTGETEAFF. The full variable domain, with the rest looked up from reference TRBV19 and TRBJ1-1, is DGGITQSPKYLFRKEGQNVTLSCEQNLNHDAMYWYRQDPGQGLRLIYYSQIVNDFQKGDIAEGYSVSREKKESFPLTVTSAQKNPTAFYLCASSTTGETEAFFGQGTRLTVV.

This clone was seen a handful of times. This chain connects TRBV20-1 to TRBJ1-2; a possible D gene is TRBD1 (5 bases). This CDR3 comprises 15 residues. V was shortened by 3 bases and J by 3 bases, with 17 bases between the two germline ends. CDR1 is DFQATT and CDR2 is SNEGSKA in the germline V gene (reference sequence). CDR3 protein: CSASFPRAGHYGYTF. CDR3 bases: TGCAGTGCTAGTTTCCCCAGGGCAGGCCACTATGGCTACACCTTC.

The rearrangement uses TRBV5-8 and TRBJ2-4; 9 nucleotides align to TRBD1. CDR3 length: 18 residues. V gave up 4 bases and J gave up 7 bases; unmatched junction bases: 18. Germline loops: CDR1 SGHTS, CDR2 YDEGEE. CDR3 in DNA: TGTGCCAGCAGCCCCCGGGACAGGGACAGGATTGTATTCAACATTCAGTACTTC. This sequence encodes CASSPRDRDRIVFNIQYF.

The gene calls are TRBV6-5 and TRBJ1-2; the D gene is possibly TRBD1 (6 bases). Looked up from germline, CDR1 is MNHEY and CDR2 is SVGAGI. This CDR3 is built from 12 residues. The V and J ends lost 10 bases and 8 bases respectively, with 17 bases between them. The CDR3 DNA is TGTGCCAACACGGACACAGGGTCCGGCTACACCTTC. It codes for CANTDTGSGYTF.

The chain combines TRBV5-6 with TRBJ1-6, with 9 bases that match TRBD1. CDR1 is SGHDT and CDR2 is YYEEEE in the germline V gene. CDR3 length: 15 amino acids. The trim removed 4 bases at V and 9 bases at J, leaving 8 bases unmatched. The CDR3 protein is CASSERDRDASPLHF. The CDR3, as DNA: TGTGCCAGCAGCGAACGGGACAGGGACGCTTCACCCCTCCACTTT.

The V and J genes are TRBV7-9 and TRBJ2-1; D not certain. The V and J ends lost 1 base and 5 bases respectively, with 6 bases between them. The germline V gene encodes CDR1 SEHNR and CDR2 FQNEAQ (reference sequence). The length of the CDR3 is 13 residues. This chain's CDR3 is CASSLDINNEQFF. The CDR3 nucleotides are TGTGCCAGCAGCTTAGACATCAACAATGAGCAGTTCTTC.

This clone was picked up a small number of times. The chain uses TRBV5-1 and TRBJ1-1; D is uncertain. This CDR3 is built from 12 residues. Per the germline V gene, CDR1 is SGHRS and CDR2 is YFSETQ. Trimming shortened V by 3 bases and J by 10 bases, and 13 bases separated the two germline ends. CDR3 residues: CASSSGNSGAFF. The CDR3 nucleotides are TGCGCCAGCAGCTCGGGAAACAGTGGAGCTTTCTTT.

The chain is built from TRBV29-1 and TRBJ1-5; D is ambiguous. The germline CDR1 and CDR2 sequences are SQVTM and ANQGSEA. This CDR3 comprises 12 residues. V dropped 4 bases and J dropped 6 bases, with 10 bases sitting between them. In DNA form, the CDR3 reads TGCAGCGTTGCCTCGGCAGGTCAGCCCCAGCATTTT. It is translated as CSVASAGQPQHF.